The rows below give T cell receptor beta chains drawn from one sample of a study of vaccination and CD4 T cells after COVID-19. Antigens of these TCRs are unknown. MiXCR, run by TCRdb on the PCR reads, gives a single entry per CDR3 protein. The table includes fewer than 10,000 distinct CDR3 sequences, over 50% detected once. The starting material was cultured CD4+ T cells from blood, obtained after SARS-CoV-2 vaccination. The receptors were gathered from a human donor with COVID-19. CDR3s include the opening cysteine and the closing phenylalanine or tryptophan. Fields, in order: V gene, J gene, CDR3 protein.

V: TRBV2
J: TRBJ2-7
CDR3: CASRERTGASYEQYF

V: TRBV30
J: TRBJ1-5
CDR3: CAWSARAAGQPQHF

V: TRBV20-1
J: TRBJ1-1
CDR3: CSARDRRGPEGAFF

V: TRBV19
J: TRBJ1-1
CDR3: CASSMRVRTEAFF

V: TRBV7-2
J: TRBJ1-6
CDR3: CASRGGARPYNSPLHF

V: TRBV7-2
J: TRBJ1-1
CDR3: CASSRGQMNTEAFF

V: TRBV7-6
J: TRBJ1-6
CDR3: CASRDFLGQGMSSYNSPLHF

V: TRBV20-1
J: TRBJ1-2
CDR3: CSAIQPKGGQGYTF

V: TRBV2
J: TRBJ1-5
CDR3: CASRDSNQPQHF

V: TRBV6-1
J: TRBJ2-5
CDR3: CASSPTSPRETQYF

V: TRBV20-1
J: TRBJ2-3
CDR3: CSAGTGGLSTDTQYF

V: TRBV11-2
J: TRBJ1-2
CDR3: CASSLSGQIVTYGYTF

V: TRBV24-1
J: TRBJ2-2
CDR3: CATSDLRGTAAVGELFF

V: TRBV2
J: TRBJ2-3
CDR3: CASTTQGSTDTQYF

V: TRBV6-1
J: TRBJ1-1
CDR3: CASSKQENTEAFF

V: TRBV7-9
J: TRBJ2-2
CDR3: CASSFPGNTGELFF

V: TRBV11-2
J: TRBJ1-1
CDR3: CASSSRTENTEAFF

V: TRBV20-1
J: TRBJ2-2
CDR3: CSAKPGGAGELFF

V: TRBV11-1
J: TRBJ2-7
CDR3: CASSSRTDGVYEQYF

V: TRBV20-1
J: TRBJ2-1
CDR3: CSARDLPLAGAFGEQFF

V: TRBV6-1
J: TRBJ1-5
CDR3: CASSVEQGSGPQHF

V: TRBV20-1
J: TRBJ1-2
CDR3: CSASARGREGYTF

V: TRBV27
J: TRBJ1-2
CDR3: CASSPTGTGLNYGYTF

V: TRBV19
J: TRBJ2-7
CDR3: CASSSTQTYEQYF

V: TRBV7-2
J: TRBJ2-3
CDR3: CASSLVRGGADTQYF

V: TRBV6-5
J: TRBJ2-7
CDR3: CASSYLRGQTYEQYF

V: TRBV7-8
J: TRBJ1-5
CDR3: CASSLARDDNQPQHF

V: TRBV6-5
J: TRBJ2-2
CDR3: CASSSRNGGELFF

V: TRBV24-1
J: TRBJ2-7
CDR3: CATSDSGHPYEQYF

V: TRBV15
J: TRBJ1-5
CDR3: CATSRDRWGNQPQHF

V: TRBV20-1
J: TRBJ2-1
CDR3: CSASRDRSSYNEQFF

V: TRBV5-6
J: TRBJ1-6
CDR3: CASRYRQSGTPLHF

V: TRBV7-2
J: TRBJ1-2
CDR3: CASSTPGGFWGYTF

V: TRBV20-1
J: TRBJ2-1
CDR3: CSASKSASAYNEQFF

V: TRBV5-1
J: TRBJ1-1
CDR3: CASSLLGPEAFF

V: TRBV15
J: TRBJ1-1
CDR3: CATSRDAVNTEAFF

V: TRBV19
J: TRBJ1-4
CDR3: CASSIAGRGEKLFF

V: TRBV6-1
J: TRBJ2-5
CDR3: CASSPGQADRETQYF

V: TRBV19
J: TRBJ1-6
CDR3: CASSIHRGQVGSPLHF

V: TRBV30
J: TRBJ1-1
CDR3: CAWSGGRGKNTEAFF

V: TRBV6-1
J: TRBJ1-2
CDR3: CASSPRGGKGYTF

V: TRBV7-9
J: TRBJ1-6
CDR3: CASSPFPGTGNSPLHF

V: TRBV5-5
J: TRBJ2-2
CDR3: CANSPGHPSLSLTGELFF

V: TRBV6-1
J: TRBJ1-2
CDR3: CASGPPPLGGGYTF

V: TRBV6-1
J: TRBJ1-1
CDR3: CASGNRAGSTEAFF

V: TRBV12-3/TRBV12-4
J: TRBJ2-5
CDR3: CASSVGVYQETQYF